This TCR beta chain was documented in a study of control samples from healthy donors and cancer patients. Profiled with immunoSEQ multiplex PCR; TCRdb holds only in-frame clones, not every one. The sample shows about 84,000 clones, 84% of them seen only once. Germline CDR1 is MRHNA and CDR2 is SNTAGT. The CDR3 spans 12 residues. Trimming pared 2 bases from V and 13 bases from J, leaving 12 bases between. The chain is built from TRBV6-4 and TRBJ2-1; D not certain. Source material: PBMCs. The source is a man in his sixties with head and neck cancer. This CDR3 reads CASSDGVNSQFF. In DNA form, the CDR3 reads TGTGCCAGCAGTGACGGGGTTAATTCCCAGTTCTTC.